These 21 T cell receptor beta chains share one sample of origin, sequenced in a study of blood T cell repertoires in COVID-19. Profiled with immunoSEQ multiplex PCR; TCRdb holds only in-frame clones, not every one. The sample has 150,000 to 190,000 clones, about 80% seen once. The sequenced sample was peripheral blood. The origin of the receptors is a man aged 55-75 years with acute or convalescent COVID-19.

The chain is built from TRBV28 and TRBJ2-3; 13 nucleotides align to TRBD2. The germline V gene has CDR1 MDHEN and CDR2 SYDVKM. With V trimmed by 5 bases and J by 0 bases, 8 bases remained unmatched. The length of the CDR3 is 18 residues. Here the CDR3 DNA reads TGTGCCAGCAGTCGCCGCGGGACTAGCGGGGCTAGCACAGATACGCAGTATTTT. Protein product: CASSRRGTSGASTDTQYF.

V usage is TRBV19 and J usage is TRBJ2-5; weak D call: TRBD1 (5 bases). The CDR3 runs to 14 residues. Germline CDR1 LNHDA, CDR2 SQIVND (reference sequence). V lost 10 bases and J lost 2, with 17 bases in between. CDR3 protein: CATKTGQNQETQYF. In nucleotides, the CDR3 is TGTGCCACCAAAACCGGACAAAATCAAGAGACCCAGTACTTC.

This clone came up once. The chain's CDR3 is CASSLGLAPSYNEQFF. The DNA for the CDR3 is TGTGCCAGCAGCCTCGGACTAGCGCCCTCTTACAATGAGCAGTTCTTC. This chain links TRBV9 with TRBJ2-1; TRBD2 matches 9 bases. This CDR3 has 16 residues. CDR1 and CDR2 (germline): SGDLS, YYNGEE. J lost 4 bases, V lost 4 bases, and 9 bases had no gene match.

The CDR3 spells CASSRDRAKLFF. The CDR3 nucleotides read TGTGCCAGCAGCCGTGACAGGGCAAAACTGTTTTTT. The chain is built from TRBV5-6 and TRBJ1-4; 7 bases align to TRBD1. Unmatched junction bases numbered 4, after V lost 4 bases and J lost 10 bases. The length of the CDR3 is 12 residues. Germline values: CDR1 SGHDT, CDR2 YYEEEE.

CDR3 coding DNA: TGTGCCAGCAGCTTAGGGGGACAGGGGGCGAGGGGCTACACCTTC. Translated: CASSLGGQGARGYTF. V is TRBV7-8 and J is TRBJ1-2; 12 bases fit TRBD1. Unmatched junction bases numbered 5, after V lost 1 base and J lost 8 bases. Germline V gene lookup returns CDR1 SGHVS and CDR2 FQNEAQ. This CDR3 is built from 15 residues.

The rearrangement joins TRBV7-8 to TRBJ2-3, with 9 bases that match TRBD2. The CDR3 covers 15 residues. V shed 2 bases, J shed 4 bases, and the junction held 4 bases outside the gene matches. CDR1 and CDR2 from the germline V gene are SGHVS and FQNEAQ. The CDR3 DNA reads TGTGCCAGCAGCTTAAGGCGGGGGGGCTCAGATACGCAGTATTTT. Translating gives CASSLRRGGSDTQYF.

The chain employs TRBV23-1 and TRBJ2-5, with a weak D call TRBD2 (6 bases). TRBV23-1 is recorded as an ORF, its role being uncertain. The CDR3 has 11 residues. Trimming left V 8 bases short and J 5 bases short, with 9 bases between. The CDR3, as DNA: TGCGCCAGCGGGGAGGACGAGACCCAGTACTTC. Protein product: CASGEDETQYF.

The chain recombines TRBV27 with TRBJ1-5, with D unresolved. V lost 4 bases and J lost 0, with 7 bases in between. Germline values: CDR1 MNHEY, CDR2 SMNVEV (reference sequence). The CDR3 is 14 amino acids. This chain's CDR3 is CASSYRYSNQPQHF. The CDR3 DNA sequence: TGTGCCAGCAGTTACCGGTATAGCAATCAGCCCCAGCATTTT.

This chain uses TRBV5-6 with TRBJ2-1, with 7 bases identical to TRBD2. Germline CDR1 is SGHDT and CDR2 is YYEEEE. Trimming removed 1 base from V and 7 bases from J; junction bases left unmatched: 14. CDR3 length: 17 residues. The CDR3 bases are TGTGCCAGCAGCTTGCTGGGGGGGGATACCCGGAGGAATGAGCAGTTCTTC. Encoded protein: CASSLLGGDTRRNEQFF. Together with reference TRBV5-6 and TRBJ2-1, the CDR3 gives the full variable domain: DAGVTQSPTHLIKTRGQQVTLRCSPKSGHDTVSWYQQALGQGPQFIFQYYEEEERQRGNFPDRFSGHQFPNYSSELNVNALLLGDSALYLCASSLLGGDTRRNEQFFGPGTRLTVL.

The chain is built from TRBV11-1 and TRBJ2-5, with D maybe TRBD2 (6 bases). Germline values: CDR1 SGHAT, CDR2 FQDESV (reference sequence). The CDR3 runs 12 residues. Deletions cut 5 bases from V and 4 bases from J, with 8 bases between. CDR3 sequence (DNA): TGTGCCAGCAGCCCGGGGGTAGAGACCCAGTACTTC. It is translated as CASSPGVETQYF.

The chain carries TRBV19 and TRBJ2-2; TRBD2 aligns across 9 bases. The CDR3 runs 18 residues. Per germline, CDR1 LNHDA and CDR2 SQIVND (reference sequence). V gave up 7 bases and J gave up 1 base; unmatched junction bases: 13. CDR3 region: CASKRRLGLAQNTGELFF. CDR3 bases: TGTGCCAGTAAAAGGAGACTGGGACTAGCCCAGAACACCGGGGAGCTGTTTTTT. Together with reference TRBV19 and TRBJ2-2, the CDR3 gives the full variable domain: DGGITQSPKYLFRKEGQNVTLSCEQNLNHDAMYWYRQDPGQGLRLIYYSQIVNDFQKGDIAEGYSVSREKKESFPLTVTSAQKNPTAFYLCASKRRLGLAQNTGELFFGEGSRLTVL.

V and J are TRBV7-9 and TRBJ2-1, with TRBD2 matching over 9 bases. J was trimmed by 7 bases and V by 7 bases; bases with no gene match: 5. The CDR3 has 13 residues. Germline assignment: CDR1 SEHNR and CDR2 FQNEAQ (reference sequence). CDR3 nucleotides: TGTGCCAGCACAGCGGGGGGCTCAAATGAGCAGTTCTTC. Its protein is CASTAGGSNEQFF.

This clone was picked up a small number of times. The V gene is TRBV9, the J gene TRBJ1-1; the match to TRBD1 covers 7 bases. This CDR3 is built from 15 residues. The V segment lost 4 bases and the J segment 0 bases; nucleotides outside the gene matches: 6. The germline CDR1 and CDR2 sequences are SGDLS and YYNGEE. CDR3 DNA: TGTGCCAGCAGCCACGGACAGGAAGTGAACACTGAAGCTTTCTTT. The encoded protein is CASSHGQEVNTEAFF.

V and J are TRBV19 and TRBJ2-2; TRBD1 agrees at 7 bases. Unmatched junction bases numbered 4, after V lost 8 bases and J lost 1 base. The V gene's germline CDR1 is LNHDA and CDR2 SQIVND (reference sequence). CDR3 length equals 14 residues. The CDR3 coding sequence is TGTGCCAGTGCCGGGACAGTGAACACCGGGGAGCTGTTTTTT. Protein: CASAGTVNTGELFF.

V usage is TRBV7-6 and J usage is TRBJ1-2, with 8 bases identical to TRBD1. Germline assignment: CDR1 SGHVS and CDR2 FNYEAQ. The CDR3 length is 14 residues. Trimming at V came to 4 bases and at J to 6 bases, leaving 7 bases not matched to a gene. This CDR3 is CASSSDRGEDGYTF. CDR3 nucleotide sequence: TGTGCCAGCAGCTCCGACAGGGGCGAGGATGGCTACACCTTC. Drawing the rest from reference TRBV7-6 and TRBJ1-2, the complete variable domain is GAGVSQSPRYKVTKRGQDVALRCDPISGHVSLYWYRQALGQGPEFLTYFNYEAQQDKSGLPNDRFSAERPEGSISTLTIQRTEQRDSAMYRCASSSDRGEDGYTFGSGTRLTVV.

The chain uses TRBV14 and TRBJ1-5; no clear D. Germline CDR1 and CDR2: SGHDN and FVKESK. V was clipped by 0 bases and J by 5 bases, with 5 bases between them. The CDR3 has 13 residues. The CDR3 DNA reads TGTGCCAGCAGCCAAGACGAGGATCAGCCCCAGCATTTT. Encoded protein: CASSQDEDQPQHF. The full variable domain, its missing parts supplied by reference TRBV14 and TRBJ1-5, is EAGVTQFPSHSVIEKGQTVTLRCDPISGHDNLYWYRRVMGKEIKFLLHFVKESKQDESGMPNNRFLAERTGGTYSTLKVQPAELEDSGVYFCASSQDEDQPQHFGDGTRLSIL.

This clone was counted a single time. V gene TRBV6-4 combines with J gene TRBJ2-6, with D possibly matching TRBD2 (5 bases). V shed 7 bases and J shed 0 bases, with 7 bases lying between them. The CDR3 contains 14 residues. CDR1 is MRHNA, CDR2 SNTAGT, per germline. This CDR3 reads CASKEVSGANVLTF. CDR3 in DNA: TGTGCCAGCAAGGAGGTCTCTGGGGCCAACGTCCTGACTTTC.

The rearrangement joins TRBV3-1 (or the pseudogene TRBV3-2) to TRBJ1-2; tentative D call: TRBD1 (5 bases). CDR3 length equals 12 residues. Per the germline V gene, CDR1 is LGHDT and CDR2 is YNNKEL (reference sequence). The V end was cut by 6 bases, the J end by 3 bases, with 8 bases between. DNA for the CDR3: TGTGCCAGCAGTCCGGGGGACTATGGCTACACCTTC. As protein: CASSPGDYGYTF.

This clone is a singleton in its sample. V is TRBV19 and J is TRBJ2-5; weak D call: TRBD1 (7 bases). The V gene's germline CDR1 is LNHDA and CDR2 SQIVND (reference sequence). This CDR3 region has 13 residues. The germline V and J ends were trimmed by 10 bases and 5 bases, with 17 bases remaining between them. The CDR3 DNA reads TGTGCCACCAGGGGGGCCTTGGGGGAGACCCAGTACTTC. This sequence encodes CATRGALGETQYF.

This chain joins TRBV24-1 and TRBJ1-3, with D uncertain. Germline V CDR1 and CDR2: KGHDR, SFDVKD. The CDR3 has 15 residues. V gave up 5 bases and J gave up 4 bases, with 14 bases separating them. The CDR3 sequence is CATSGGRAGGNTIYF. The CDR3 bases are TGTGCCACCAGTGGTGGGAGGGCTGGCGGAAACACCATATATTTT.

The V gene is TRBV2, the J gene TRBJ2-4; 14 nucleotides match TRBD2. This CDR3 spans 15 amino acids. The junction had 6 bases not matched to a gene; V was cut back by 8 bases and J by 6 bases. The V gene's germline CDR1 is SNHLY and CDR2 FYNNEI. DNA for the CDR3: TGTGCCAGCGCGACTAGCGGGAGGGCCGGAAACATTCAGTACTTC. Translation gives CASATSGRAGNIQYF.